This T cell receptor beta chain was identified during a study of cytomegalovirus exposure and HLA in healthy donors. The study, taken as a whole, reports: The authors enumerated over 150 TCR beta chains as linked to cytomegalovirus. Differences between HLA loci emerged in a later analysis of TCR association rates, with DRB1 most and HLA-C fewest.

With respect to this clone: Its antigen is currently unknown.

The length of the CDR3 is 16 residues. Looked up from germline, CDR1 is MDHEN and CDR2 is SYDVKM. Trimming took 3 bases from V and 3 from J; bases not matched to a gene: 4. 60 Vbeta and 13 Jbeta primers were used in PCR. The repertoire was sequenced with immunoSEQ multiplex PCR; TCRdb's copy has only in-frame clones and lacks some. The sample has 150,000 to 200,000 clones; 70% are singletons. The donors comprised healthy bone marrow donors. These donors counted as nominally healthy when sampled, but unrecorded immune exposures were likely. The gene calls are TRBV28 and TRBJ2-6, with 8 bases aligning to TRBD2. Sequencing was performed on PBMCs. The sequence was obtained from a man aged 18 to 30 in good health and CMV-seropositive. The DNA of the CDR3 is TGTGCCAGCAGTTTGCGGGGGGCTGATGGGGCCAACGTCCTGACTTTC. Its translation is CASSLRGADGANVLTF.